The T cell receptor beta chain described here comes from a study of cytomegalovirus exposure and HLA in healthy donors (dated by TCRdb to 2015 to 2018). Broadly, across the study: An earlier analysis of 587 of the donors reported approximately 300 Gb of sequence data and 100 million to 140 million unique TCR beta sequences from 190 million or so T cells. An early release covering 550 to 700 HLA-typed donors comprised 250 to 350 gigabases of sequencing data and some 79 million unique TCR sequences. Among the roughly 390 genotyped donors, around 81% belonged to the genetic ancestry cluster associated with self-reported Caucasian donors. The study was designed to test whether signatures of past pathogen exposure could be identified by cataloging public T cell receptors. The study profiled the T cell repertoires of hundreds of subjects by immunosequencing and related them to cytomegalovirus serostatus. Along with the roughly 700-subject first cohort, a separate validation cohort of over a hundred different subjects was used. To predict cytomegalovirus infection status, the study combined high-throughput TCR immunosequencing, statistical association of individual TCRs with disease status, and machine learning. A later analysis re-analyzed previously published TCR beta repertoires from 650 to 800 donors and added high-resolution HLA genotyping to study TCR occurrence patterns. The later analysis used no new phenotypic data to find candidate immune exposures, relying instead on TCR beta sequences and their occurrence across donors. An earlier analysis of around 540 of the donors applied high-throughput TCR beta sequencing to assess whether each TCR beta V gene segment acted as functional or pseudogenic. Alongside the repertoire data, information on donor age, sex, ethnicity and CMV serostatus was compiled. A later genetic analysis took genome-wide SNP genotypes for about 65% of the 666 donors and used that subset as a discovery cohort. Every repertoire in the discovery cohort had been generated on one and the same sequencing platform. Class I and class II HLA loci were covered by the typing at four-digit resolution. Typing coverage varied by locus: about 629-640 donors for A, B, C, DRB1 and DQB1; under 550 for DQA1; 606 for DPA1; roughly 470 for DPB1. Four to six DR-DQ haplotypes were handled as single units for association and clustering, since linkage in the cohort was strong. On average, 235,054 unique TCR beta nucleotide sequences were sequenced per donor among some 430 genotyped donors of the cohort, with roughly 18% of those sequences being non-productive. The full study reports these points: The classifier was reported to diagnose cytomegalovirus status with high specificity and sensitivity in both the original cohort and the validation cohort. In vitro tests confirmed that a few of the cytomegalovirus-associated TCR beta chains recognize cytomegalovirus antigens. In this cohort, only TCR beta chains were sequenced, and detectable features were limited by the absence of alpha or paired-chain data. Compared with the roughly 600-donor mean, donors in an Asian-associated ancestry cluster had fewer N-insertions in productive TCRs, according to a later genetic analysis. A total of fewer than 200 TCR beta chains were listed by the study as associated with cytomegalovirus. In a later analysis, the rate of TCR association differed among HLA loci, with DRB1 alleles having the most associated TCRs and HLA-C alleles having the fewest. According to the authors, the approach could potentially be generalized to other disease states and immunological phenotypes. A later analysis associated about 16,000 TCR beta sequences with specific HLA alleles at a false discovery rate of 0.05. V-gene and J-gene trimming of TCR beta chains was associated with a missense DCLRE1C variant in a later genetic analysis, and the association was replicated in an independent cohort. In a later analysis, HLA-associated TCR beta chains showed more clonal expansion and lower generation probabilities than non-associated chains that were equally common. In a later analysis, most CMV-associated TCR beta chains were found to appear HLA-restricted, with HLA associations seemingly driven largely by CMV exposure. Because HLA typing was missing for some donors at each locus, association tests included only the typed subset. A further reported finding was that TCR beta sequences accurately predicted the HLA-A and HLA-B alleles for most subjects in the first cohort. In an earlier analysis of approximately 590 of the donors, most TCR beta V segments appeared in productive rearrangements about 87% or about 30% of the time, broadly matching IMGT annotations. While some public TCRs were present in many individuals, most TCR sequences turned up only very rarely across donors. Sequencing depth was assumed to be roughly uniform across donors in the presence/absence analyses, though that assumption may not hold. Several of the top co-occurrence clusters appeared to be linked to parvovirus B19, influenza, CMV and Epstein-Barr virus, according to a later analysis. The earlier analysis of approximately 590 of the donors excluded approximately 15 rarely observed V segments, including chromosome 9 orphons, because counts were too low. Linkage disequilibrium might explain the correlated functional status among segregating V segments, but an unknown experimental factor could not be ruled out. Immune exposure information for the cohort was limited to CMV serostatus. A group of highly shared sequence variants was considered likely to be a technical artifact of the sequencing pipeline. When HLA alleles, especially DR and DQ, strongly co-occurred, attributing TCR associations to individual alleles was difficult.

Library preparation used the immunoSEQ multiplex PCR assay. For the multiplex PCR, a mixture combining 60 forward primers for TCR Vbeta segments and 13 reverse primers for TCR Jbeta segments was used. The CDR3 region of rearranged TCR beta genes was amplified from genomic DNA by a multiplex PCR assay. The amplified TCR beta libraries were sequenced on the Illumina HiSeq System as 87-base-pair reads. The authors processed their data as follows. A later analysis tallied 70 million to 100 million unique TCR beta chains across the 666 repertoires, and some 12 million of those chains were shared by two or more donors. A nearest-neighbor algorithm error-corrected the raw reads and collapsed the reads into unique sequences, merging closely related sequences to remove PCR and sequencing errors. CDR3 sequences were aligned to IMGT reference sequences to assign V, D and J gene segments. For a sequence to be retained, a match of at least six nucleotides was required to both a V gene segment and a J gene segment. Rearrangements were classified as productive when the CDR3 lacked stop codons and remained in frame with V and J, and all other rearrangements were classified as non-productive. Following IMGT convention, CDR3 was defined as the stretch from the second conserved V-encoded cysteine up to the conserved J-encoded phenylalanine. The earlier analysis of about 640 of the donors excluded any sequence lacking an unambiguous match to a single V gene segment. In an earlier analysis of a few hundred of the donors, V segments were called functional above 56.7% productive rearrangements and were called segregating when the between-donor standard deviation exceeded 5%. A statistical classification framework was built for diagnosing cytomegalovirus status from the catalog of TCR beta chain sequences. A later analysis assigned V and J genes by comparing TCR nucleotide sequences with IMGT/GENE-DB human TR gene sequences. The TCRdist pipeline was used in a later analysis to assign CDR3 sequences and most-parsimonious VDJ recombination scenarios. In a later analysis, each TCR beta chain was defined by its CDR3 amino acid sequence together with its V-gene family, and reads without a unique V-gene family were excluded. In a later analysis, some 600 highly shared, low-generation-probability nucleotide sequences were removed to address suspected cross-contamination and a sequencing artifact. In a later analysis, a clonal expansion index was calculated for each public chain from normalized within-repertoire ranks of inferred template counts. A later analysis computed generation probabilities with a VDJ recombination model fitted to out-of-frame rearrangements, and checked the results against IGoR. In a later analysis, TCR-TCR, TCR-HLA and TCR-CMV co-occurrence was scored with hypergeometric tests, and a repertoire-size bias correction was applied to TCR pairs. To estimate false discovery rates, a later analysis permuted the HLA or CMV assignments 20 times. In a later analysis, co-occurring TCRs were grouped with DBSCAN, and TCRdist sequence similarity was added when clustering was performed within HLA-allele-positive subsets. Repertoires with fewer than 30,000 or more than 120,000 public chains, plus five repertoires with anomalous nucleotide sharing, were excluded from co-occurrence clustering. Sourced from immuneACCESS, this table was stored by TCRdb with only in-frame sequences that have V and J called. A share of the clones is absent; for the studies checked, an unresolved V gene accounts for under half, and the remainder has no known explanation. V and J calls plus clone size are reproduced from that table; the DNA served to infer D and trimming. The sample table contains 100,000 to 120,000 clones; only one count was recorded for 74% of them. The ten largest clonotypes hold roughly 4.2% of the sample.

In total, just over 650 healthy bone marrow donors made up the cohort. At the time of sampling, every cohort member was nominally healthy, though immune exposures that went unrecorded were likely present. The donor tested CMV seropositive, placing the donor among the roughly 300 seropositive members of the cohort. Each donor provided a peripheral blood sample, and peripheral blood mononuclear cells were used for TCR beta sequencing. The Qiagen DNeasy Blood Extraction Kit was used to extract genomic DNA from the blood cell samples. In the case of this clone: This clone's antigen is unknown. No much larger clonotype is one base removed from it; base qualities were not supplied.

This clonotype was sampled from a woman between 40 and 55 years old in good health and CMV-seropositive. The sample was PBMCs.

The DNA sequence is as follows: TGTGCCAGCTCGCCGCGGGGGGGTGACTCCTACGAGCAGTACTTC. Translated, it reads CASSPRGGDSYEQYF. This sequence uses TRBV18 and TRBJ2-7; 9 bases in the middle match TRBD2. The CDR3 starts with the cysteine, ends with the phenylalanine, and has 15 residues. The kept DNA is CDR3 alone, 45 bases in frame from the first base. Germline trimming: 6 bases from V, 0 bases from J; junction bases outside gene matches: 6. CDR1 and CDR2 (KGHSH, LQKENI) derive from the germline V gene.